Detailed here is one T cell receptor (beta chain). Looked up from germline, CDR1 is SGDLS and CDR2 is YYNGEE. The CDR3 runs to 13 residues. These data originate in a study of blood T cells in healthy people across ages. Alongside a J-beta primer mix, a sample-barcoded 5' primer served in a second PCR lasting about 6 to 12 cycles. TCRdb recomputed calls from the 5' RACE reads with MiXCR, one row per CDR3 protein. The repertoire holds roughly 550,000 distinct CDR3 sequences, with 24% as singletons. The data also belong to a second study, concerning T cells of mothers and their children. That work contributes: The people who donated were a few healthy Caucasian mothers and their six children.

The receptor's source is a boy younger than 18 in good health. The source material was blood. J is TRBJ2-5 and V is TRBV9; 7 nucleotides match TRBD1. The DNA end lines up better with TRBJ2-7; the J call may be wrong. The CDR3 loop is CASSATGAYEQYF. CDR3 coding DNA: TGTGCCAGCAGCGCTACAGGGGCCTACGAGCAGTACTTC.